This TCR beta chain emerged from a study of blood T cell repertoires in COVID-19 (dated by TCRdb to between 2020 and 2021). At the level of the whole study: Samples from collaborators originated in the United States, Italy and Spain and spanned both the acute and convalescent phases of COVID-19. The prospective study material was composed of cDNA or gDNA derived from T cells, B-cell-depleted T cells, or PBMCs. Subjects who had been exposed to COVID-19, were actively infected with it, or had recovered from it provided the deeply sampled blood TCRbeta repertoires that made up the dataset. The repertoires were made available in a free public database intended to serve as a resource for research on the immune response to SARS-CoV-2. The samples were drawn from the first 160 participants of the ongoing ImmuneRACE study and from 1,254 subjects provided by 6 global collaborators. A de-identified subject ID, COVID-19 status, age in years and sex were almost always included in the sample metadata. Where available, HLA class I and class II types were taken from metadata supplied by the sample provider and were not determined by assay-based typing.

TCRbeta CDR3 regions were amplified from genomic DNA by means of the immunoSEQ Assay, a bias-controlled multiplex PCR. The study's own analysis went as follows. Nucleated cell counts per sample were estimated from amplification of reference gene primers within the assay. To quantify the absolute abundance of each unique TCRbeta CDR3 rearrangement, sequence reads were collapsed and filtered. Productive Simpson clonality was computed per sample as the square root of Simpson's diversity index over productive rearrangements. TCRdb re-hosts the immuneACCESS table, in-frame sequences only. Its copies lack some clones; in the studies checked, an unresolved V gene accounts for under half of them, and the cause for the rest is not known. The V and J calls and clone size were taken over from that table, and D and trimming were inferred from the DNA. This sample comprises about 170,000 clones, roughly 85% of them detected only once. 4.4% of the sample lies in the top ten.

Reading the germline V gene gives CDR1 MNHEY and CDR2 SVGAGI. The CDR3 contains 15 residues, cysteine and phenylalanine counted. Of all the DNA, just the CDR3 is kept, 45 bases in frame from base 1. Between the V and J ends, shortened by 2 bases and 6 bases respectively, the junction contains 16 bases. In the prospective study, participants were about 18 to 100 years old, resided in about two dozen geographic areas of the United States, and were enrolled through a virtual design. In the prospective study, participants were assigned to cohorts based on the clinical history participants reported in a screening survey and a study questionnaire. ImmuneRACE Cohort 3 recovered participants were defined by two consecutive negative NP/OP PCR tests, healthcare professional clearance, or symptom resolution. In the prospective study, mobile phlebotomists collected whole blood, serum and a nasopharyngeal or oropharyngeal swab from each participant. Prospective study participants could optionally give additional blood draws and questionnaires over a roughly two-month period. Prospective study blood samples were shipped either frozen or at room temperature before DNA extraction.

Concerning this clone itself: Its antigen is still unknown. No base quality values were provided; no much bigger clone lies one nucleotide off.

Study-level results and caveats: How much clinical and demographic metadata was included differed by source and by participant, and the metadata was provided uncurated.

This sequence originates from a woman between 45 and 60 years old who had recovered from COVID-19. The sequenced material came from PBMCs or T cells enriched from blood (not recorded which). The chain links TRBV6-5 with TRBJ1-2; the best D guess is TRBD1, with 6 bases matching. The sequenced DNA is TGTGCCAGCAGTTACCGGATTACAGGGTGGGATGGCTACACCTTC. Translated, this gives CASSYRITGWDGYTF.